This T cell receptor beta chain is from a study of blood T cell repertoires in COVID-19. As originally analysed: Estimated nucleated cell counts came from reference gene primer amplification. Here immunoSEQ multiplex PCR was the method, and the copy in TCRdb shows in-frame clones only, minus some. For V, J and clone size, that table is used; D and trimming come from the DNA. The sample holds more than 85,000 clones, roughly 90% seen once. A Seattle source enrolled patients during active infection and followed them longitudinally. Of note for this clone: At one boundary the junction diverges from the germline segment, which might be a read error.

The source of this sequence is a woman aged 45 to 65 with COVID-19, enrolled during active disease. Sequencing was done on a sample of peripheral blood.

The CDR3 region has the DNA TGTGCCAGCACACCATTACCGAAAGGAGGAACAGATACGCAGTATTTT. Protein: CASTPLPKGGTDTQYF. V gene TRBV18 combines with J gene TRBJ2-3; tentative D call: TRBD2 (5 bases). This CDR3 is 16 amino acids long. The germline CDR1 and CDR2 sequences are KGHSH and LQKENI.